Described below is a single TCR beta chain sequence and its context. No antigen is known for it. This record belongs to a study of response to subunit inactivated influenza vaccine. V lost 6 bases to trimming and J lost 4 bases, with 10 bases between them. The CDR3 contains 13 residues. MiXCR was run by TCRdb on the RT-PCR reads, yielding one entry per CDR3 protein. The repertoire holds about 500,000 distinct CDR3 sequences, with 16% as singletons. Broader study findings: Few additional T cells are recruited per seasonal influenza vaccination, authors suggested.

This rearrangement joins TRBV12-3 or TRBV12-4 to TRBJ2-1; tentative D call: TRBD2 (6 bases). The sequences come from CD4+ T cells sorted from PBMCs, collected less than 30 months after vaccination. The clonotype was recovered from a man aged 45 to 70 who received an inactivated influenza vaccine. The CDR3 bases are TGTGCCAGCAGGCCAGGAGGGTACAATGAGCAGTTCTTC. It is translated as CASRPGGYNEQFF.